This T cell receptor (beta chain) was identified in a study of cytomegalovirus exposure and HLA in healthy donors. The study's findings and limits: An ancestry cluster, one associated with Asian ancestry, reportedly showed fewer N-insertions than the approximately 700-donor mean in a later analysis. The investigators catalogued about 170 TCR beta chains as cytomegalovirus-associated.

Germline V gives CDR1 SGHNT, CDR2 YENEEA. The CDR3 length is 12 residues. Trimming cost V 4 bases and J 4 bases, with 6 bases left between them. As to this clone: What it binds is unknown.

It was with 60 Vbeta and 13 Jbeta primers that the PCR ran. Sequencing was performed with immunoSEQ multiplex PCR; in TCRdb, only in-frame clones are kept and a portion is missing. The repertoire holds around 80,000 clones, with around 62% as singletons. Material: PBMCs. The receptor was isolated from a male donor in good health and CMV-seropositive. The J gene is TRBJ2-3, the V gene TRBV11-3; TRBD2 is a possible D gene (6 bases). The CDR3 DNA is TGTGCCAGCAGCTCTAGCGCAGATACGCAGTATTTT. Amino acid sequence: CASSSSADTQYF. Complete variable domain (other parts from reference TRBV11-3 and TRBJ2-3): EAGVVQSPRYKIIEKKQPVAFWCNPISGHNTLYWYLQNLGQGPELLIRYENEEAVDDSQLPKDRFSAERLKGVDSTLKIQPAELGDSAVYLCASSSSADTQYFGPGTRLTVL.